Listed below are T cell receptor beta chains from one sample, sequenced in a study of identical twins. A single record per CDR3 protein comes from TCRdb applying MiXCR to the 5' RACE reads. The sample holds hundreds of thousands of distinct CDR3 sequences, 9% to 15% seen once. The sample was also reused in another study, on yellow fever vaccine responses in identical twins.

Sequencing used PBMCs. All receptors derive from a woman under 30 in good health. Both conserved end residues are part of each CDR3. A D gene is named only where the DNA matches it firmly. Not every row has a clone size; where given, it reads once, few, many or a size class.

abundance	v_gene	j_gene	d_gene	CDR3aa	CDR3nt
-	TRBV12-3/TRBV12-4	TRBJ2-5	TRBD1	CASSVDRGAWETQYF	TGTGCCAGCAGTGTTGACAGGGGTGCATGGGAGACCCAGTACTTC
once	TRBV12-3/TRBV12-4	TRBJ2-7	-	CASSFQWGSYEQYF	TGTGCCAGCAGCTTCCAGTGGGGATCCTACGAGCAGTACTTC
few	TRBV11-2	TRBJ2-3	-	CASSLGSAGFDTQYF	TGTGCCAGCAGCTTAGGTTCTGCAGGTTTTGATACGCAGTATTTT
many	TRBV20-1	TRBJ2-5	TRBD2	CSVRTSGQTQYF	TGCAGTGTCCGGACTAGCGGCCAGACCCAGTACTTC
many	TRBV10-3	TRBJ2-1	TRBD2	CAISDPGLAGVYEQFF	TGTGCCATCAGTGACCCGGGGTTAGCGGGGGTCTATGAGCAGTTCTTC
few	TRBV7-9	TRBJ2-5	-	CASSSLGGGGQETQYF	TGTGCCAGCAGCTCCCTAGGGGGAGGGGGTCAAGAGACCCAGTACTTC
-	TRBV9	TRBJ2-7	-	CASSVAGEPSYEQYF	TGTGCCAGCAGCGTGGCGGGCGAGCCGTCCTACGAGCAGTACTTC
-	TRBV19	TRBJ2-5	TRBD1	CASSMGTGGRKTQYF	TGTGCCAGTAGTATGGGGACAGGGGGTAGGAAGACCCAGTACTTC
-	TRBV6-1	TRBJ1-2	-	CASSDGDYGYTF	TGTGCCAGCAGTGACGGAGACTATGGCTACACCTTC
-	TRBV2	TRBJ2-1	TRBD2	CASSEALRTSGGVNEQFF	TGTGCCAGCAGTGAAGCCCTGCGGACTAGCGGGGGGGTTAATGAGCAGTTCTTC
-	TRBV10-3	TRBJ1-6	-	CAIRSQGLSPLHF	TGTGCCATCCGTTCCCAAGGGTTGTCACCCCTCCACTTT
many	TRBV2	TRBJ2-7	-	CASTLPEGRWDYEQYF	TGTGCCAGCACTCTCCCAGAGGGGAGATGGGACTACGAGCAGTACTTC
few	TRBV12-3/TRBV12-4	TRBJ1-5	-	CASSSSVSNQPQHF	TGTGCCAGCAGTTCCTCGGTCAGCAATCAGCCCCAGCATTTT
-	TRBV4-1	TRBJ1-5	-	CASSHSRWDQPQHF	TGCGCCAGCAGCCACTCTAGGTGGGATCAGCCCCAGCATTTT
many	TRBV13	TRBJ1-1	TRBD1	CASSRIQGEAFF	TGTGCCAGCAGCCGAATACAGGGGGAGGCTTTCTTT
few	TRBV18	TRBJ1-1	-	CASSVGSYEAFF	TGTGCCAGCTCAGTGGGGTCCTATGAAGCTTTCTTT
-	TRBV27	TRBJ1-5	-	CASSSKSFNQPQHF	TGTGCCAGCAGTTCCAAAAGTTTCAATCAGCCCCAGCATTTT
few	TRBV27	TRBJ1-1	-	CASSLQALVGNTEAFF	TGTGCCAGCAGTTTACAGGCCTTAGTGGGAAACACTGAAGCTTTCTTT
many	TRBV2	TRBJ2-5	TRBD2	CASRPTSGAQETQYF	TGTGCCAGCAGACCCACTAGCGGAGCACAAGAGACCCAGTACTTC
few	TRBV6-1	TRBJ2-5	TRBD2	CASSPPTSGSGTQYF	TGTGCCAGCAGTCCCCCGACTAGCGGGAGTGGGACCCAGTACTTC
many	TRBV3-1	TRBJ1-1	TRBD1	CASSPDRVRAFF	TGTGCCAGCAGCCCCGACAGGGTTCGAGCTTTCTTT
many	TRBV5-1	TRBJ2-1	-	CASSRPSSYNEQFF	TGCGCCAGCAGCCGCCCGAGCTCCTACAATGAGCAGTTCTTC
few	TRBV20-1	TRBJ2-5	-	CSARKTATGETQYF	TGCAGTGCTAGAAAGACAGCCACTGGGGAGACCCAGTACTTC
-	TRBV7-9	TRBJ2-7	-	CASSLASLPNEQYF	TGTGCCAGCAGCTTAGCGAGTCTCCCCAACGAGCAGTACTTC
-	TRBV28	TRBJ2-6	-	CASSLRVAGANVLTF	TGTGCCAGCAGTTTACGGGTCGCTGGGGCCAACGTCCTGACTTTC
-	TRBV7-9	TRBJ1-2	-	CASSFFGNYGYTF	TGTGCCAGCAGCTTCTTTGGGAACTATGGCTACACCTTC
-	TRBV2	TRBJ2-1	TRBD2	CASREREGGYNEQFF	TGTGCCAGCAGGGAGCGGGAGGGGGGTTACAATGAGCAGTTCTTC
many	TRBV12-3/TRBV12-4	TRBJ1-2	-	CASSLGTSNYGYTF	TGTGCCAGCAGTTTAGGGACATCTAACTATGGCTACACCTTC
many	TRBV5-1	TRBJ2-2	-	CASSFVGLANTGELFF	TGCGCCAGCAGCTTTGTAGGTCTCGCGAACACCGGGGAGCTGTTTTTT
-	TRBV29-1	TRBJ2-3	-	CSVRRGTDTQYF	TGCAGCGTCCGTCGGGGGACAGATACGCAGTATTTT
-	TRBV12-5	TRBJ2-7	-	CASGGVRYSYEQYF	TGTGCTAGTGGGGGGGTCCGGTATTCCTACGAGCAGTACTTC
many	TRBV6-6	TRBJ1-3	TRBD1	CASSPGTESGNTIYF	TGTGCCAGCAGCCCCGGGACAGAGTCTGGAAACACCATATATTTT
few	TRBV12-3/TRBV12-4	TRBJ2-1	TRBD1	CASSLVGTGEQFF	TGTGCCAGCAGTTTAGTGGGGACAGGTGAGCAGTTCTTC
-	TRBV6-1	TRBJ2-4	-	CASSESGQPVFGGIQYF	TGTGCCAGCAGTGAATCCGGACAGCCGGTGTTTGGGGGCATTCAGTACTTC
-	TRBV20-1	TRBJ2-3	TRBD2	CSASGRVLAGVLTDTQYF	TGCAGTGCTAGCGGCAGGGTGCTAGCGGGGGTGCTCACAGATACGCAGTATTTT
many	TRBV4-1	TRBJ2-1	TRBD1	CASRERDRVYNEQFF	TGCGCCAGCAGGGAACGGGACAGAGTATACAATGAGCAGTTCTTC
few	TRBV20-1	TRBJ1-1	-	CSASRSEAFF	TGCAGTGCTAGTAGGTCAGAAGCTTTCTTT
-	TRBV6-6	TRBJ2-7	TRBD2	CASIASGSYEQYF	TGTGCCAGCATCGCTAGCGGCTCCTACGAGCAGTACTTC
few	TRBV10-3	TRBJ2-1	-	CAIQGGREGLNEQFF	TGTGCCATCCAAGGGGGCCGGGAGGGCCTGAATGAGCAGTTCTTC
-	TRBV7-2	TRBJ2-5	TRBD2	CASSPRSSGSRKETQYF	TGTGCCAGCAGCCCCCGTAGTAGCGGGAGTAGGAAAGAGACCCAGTACTTC
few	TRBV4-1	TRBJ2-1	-	CASRSARNEQFF	TGCGCCAGCAGGTCGGCAAGGAATGAGCAGTTCTTC
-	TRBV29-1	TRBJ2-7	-	CSVTPASAYEQYF	TGCAGCGTTACCCCGGCTAGCGCCTACGAGCAGTACTTC
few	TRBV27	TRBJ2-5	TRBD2	CASSLTSGTAQETQYF	TGTGCCAGCAGTTTGACTAGCGGGACAGCGCAAGAGACCCAGTACTTC
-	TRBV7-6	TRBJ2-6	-	CASSPGTLANVLTF	TGTGCCAGCAGCCCCGGGACGCTGGCCAACGTCCTGACTTTC
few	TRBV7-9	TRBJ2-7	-	CASSLVPEAPYEQYF	TGTGCCAGCAGCTTAGTCCCGGAAGCCCCCTACGAGCAGTACTTC
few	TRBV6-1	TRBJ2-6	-	CASNPQGGGANVLTF	TGTGCCAGCAATCCTCAGGGTGGTGGGGCCAACGTCCTGACTTTC